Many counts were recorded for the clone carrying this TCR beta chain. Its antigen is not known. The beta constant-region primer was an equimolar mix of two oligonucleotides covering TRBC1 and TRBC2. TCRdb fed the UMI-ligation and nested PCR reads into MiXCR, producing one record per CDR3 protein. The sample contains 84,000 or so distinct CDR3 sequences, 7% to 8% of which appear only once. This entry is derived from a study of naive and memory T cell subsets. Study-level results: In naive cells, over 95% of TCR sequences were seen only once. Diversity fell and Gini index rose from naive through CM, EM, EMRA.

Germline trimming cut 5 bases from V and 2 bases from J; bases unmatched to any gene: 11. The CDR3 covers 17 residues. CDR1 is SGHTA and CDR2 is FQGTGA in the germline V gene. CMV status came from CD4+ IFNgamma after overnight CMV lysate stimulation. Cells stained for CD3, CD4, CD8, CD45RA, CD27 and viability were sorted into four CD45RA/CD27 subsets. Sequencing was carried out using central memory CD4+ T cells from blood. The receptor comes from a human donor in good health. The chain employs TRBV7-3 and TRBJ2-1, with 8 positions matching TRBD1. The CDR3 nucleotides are TGTGCCAGCAGCCCCTCTAGAGGACAGGGCACCTACAATGAGCAGTTCTTC. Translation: CASSPSRGQGTYNEQFF.